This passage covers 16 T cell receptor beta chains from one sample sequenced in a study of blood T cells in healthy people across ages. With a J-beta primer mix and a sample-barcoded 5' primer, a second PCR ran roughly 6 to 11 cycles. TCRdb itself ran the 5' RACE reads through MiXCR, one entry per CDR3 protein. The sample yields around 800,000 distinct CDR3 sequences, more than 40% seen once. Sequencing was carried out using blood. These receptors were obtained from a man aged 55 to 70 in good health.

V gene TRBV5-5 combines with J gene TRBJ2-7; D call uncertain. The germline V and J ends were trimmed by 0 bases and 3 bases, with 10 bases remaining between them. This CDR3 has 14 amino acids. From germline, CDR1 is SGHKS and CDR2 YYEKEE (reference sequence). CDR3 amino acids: CASSLGGLIYEQYF. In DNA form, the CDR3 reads TGTGCCAGCAGCTTGGGGGGTTTAATCTACGAGCAGTACTTC.

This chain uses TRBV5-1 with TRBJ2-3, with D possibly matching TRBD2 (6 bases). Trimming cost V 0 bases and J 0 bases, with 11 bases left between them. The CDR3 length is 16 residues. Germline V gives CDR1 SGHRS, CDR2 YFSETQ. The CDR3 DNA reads TGCGCCAGCAGCTTGGTTTTCGGGAGTAGCACAGATACGCAGTATTTT. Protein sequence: CASSLVFGSSTDTQYF.

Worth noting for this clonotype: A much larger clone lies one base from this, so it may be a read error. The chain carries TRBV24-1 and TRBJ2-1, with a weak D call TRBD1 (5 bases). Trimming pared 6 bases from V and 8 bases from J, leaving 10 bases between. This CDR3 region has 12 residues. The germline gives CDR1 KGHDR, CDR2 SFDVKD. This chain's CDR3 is CATSSRVDEQFF. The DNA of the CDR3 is TGTGCCACCAGTTCCAGGGTGGATGAGCAGTTCTTC.

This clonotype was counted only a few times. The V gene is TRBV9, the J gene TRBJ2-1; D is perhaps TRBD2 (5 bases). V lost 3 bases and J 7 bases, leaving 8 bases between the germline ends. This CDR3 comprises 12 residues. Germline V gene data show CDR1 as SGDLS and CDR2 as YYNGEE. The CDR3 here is CASSAGENEQFF. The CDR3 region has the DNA TGTGCCAGCAGCGCCGGGGAGAATGAGCAGTTCTTC.

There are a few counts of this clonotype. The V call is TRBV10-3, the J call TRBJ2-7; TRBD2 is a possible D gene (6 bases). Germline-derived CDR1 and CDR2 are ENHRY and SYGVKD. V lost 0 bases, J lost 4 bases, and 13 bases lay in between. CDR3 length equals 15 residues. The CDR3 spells CAISESLAGKYEQYF. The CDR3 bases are TGTGCCATCAGTGAGTCGCTGGCGGGGAAATACGAGCAGTACTTC.

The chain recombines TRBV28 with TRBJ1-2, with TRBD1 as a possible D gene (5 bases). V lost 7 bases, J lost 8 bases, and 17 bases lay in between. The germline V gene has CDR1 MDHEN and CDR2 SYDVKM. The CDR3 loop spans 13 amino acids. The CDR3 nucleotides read TGTGCCAGCATCCGGGGCAAAGGCAGCGGCTACACCTTC. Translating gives CASIRGKGSGYTF.

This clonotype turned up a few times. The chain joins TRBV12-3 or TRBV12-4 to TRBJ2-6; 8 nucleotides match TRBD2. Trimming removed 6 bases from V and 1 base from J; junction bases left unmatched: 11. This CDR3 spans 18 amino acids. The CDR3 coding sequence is TGTGCCAGCAGCAGAAGGGGCGGGGGGAGTTCTGGGGCCAACGTCCTGACTTTC. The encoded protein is CASSRRGGGSSGANVLTF.

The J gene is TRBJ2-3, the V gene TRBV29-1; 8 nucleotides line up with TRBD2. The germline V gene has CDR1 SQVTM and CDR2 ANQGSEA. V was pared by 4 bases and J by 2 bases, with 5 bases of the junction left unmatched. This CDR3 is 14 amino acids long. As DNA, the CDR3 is TGCAGCGTTGCCCCCGGACTAGCCACAGATACGCAGTATTTT. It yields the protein CSVAPGLATDTQYF.

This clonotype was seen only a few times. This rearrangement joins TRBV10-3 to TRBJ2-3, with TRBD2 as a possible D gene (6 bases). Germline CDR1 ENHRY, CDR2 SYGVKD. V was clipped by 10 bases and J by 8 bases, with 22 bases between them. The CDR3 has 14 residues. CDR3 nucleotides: TGTGCCACCACCGCCGGGACTTCAATACGTACGCAGTATTTT. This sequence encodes CATTAGTSIRTQYF.

CDR3 nucleotide sequence: TGTGCCAGCAGTCCCGACTCCGGGGGTGAGCAGTTCTTC. Translation gives CASSPDSGGEQFF. The gene calls are TRBV12-3 or TRBV12-4 and TRBJ2-1; TRBD2 might be the D (6 bases). Trimming pared 5 bases from V and 9 bases from J, leaving 14 bases between. The CDR3 contains 13 residues.

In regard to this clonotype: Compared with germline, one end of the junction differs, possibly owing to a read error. The CDR3 DNA is TGTGCCAGCAGGGGACTGCTAATGAACAAAGAGCAGTTCTTC. Protein: CASRGLLMNKEQFF. This rearrangement joins TRBV7-2 to TRBJ2-1; D may be TRBD2 (6 bases). Germline loops: CDR1 SGHTA, CDR2 FQGNSA. The CDR3 is made up of 14 amino acids.

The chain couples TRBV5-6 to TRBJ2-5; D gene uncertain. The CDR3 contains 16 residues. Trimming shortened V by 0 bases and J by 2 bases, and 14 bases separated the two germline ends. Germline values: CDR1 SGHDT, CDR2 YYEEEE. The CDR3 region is CASSLEVTWAQETQYF. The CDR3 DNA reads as TGTGCCAGCAGCTTGGAAGTAACATGGGCGCAAGAGACCCAGTACTTC.

The CDR3 loop is CASKDLRGYTF. For the CDR3, the DNA is TGTGCCAGCAAGGACCTGAGGGGCTACACCTTC. This rearrangement joins TRBV25-1 to TRBJ1-2, with unresolved D. This CDR3 region has 11 residues. Germline lookup yields CDR1 MGHDK and CDR2 SYGVNS. Trimming shortened V by 7 bases and J by 8 bases, and 11 bases separated the two germline ends.

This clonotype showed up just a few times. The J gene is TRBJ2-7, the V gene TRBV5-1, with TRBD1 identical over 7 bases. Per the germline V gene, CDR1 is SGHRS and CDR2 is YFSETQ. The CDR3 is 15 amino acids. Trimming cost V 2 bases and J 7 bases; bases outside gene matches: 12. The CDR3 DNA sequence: TGCGCCAGCAGCTTTTACGAGACAGGGTCGGGAGAGCAGTACTTC. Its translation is CASSFYETGSGEQYF.

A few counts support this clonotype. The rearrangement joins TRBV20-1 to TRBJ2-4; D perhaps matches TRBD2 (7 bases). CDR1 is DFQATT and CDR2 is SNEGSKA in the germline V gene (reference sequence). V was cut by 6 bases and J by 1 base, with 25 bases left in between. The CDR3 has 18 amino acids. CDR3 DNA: TGCAGTGCAACGGCCCCCCCCGGGGGGCTGTGGGCCAAAAACATTCAGTACTTC. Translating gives CSATAPPGGLWAKNIQYF.

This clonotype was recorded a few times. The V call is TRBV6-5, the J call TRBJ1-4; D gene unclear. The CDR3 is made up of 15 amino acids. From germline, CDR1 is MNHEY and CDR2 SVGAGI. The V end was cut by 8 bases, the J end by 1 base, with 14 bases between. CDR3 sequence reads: CASPLPAGTNEKLFF. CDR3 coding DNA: TGTGCCAGCCCCCTCCCCGCGGGAACTAATGAAAAACTGTTTTTT.